A single sample gave rise to the 26 T cell receptor beta chains below, sequenced in a study of T cell therapy after organ transplantation. These receptors' targets are unknown. Therapy product cells were restimulated with a CMV peptide pool for roughly four hours, then IFN-gamma-secreting cells were captured. Only in-frame clones appear in the TCRdb table, and some are missing; sequencing was by immunoSEQ multiplex PCR. Counted here are 150 to 200 clones, over 45% occurring once; the ten biggest clones make up roughly a quarter. Sequenced: cultured CD8+ T cells. The receptor source for this set is a human patient who had received a solid organ transplant and had CMV disease. Some T cells may be provided by the graft donor.

Points on this clone: The junction shows a germline mismatch at one end, possibly a read error. The chain has TRBV30 and TRBJ2-5; the D gene is possibly TRBD2 (5 bases). The CDR3 runs to 14 residues. CDR1 GTSNPN and CDR2 SVGIG come from the germline V gene (reference sequence). CDR3 sequence reads: CAWSGGAHQETQYF. The CDR3 DNA reads as TGTGCCTGGAGTGGGGGAGCCCACCAGGAGACCCAGTACTTC.

This chain uses TRBV5-6 with TRBJ1-6; tentatively, D is TRBD1 (5 bases). The CDR3 loop spans 15 amino acids. With 4 bases removed from V and 13 bases from J, the gap between germline ends came to 21 bases. Germline assignment: CDR1 SGHDT and CDR2 YYEEEE. The CDR3 reads CASSPPGLRTGPLHF. CDR3 coding DNA: TGTGCCAGCAGCCCCCCGGGGCTCCGGACGGGGCCCCTCCACTTT.

This chain uses TRBV4-2 with TRBJ2-1, with 9 bases lining up with TRBD1. This CDR3 has 18 amino acids. V shed 5 bases and J 1 base; nucleotides not matched to a gene: 12. Germline assignment: CDR1 LGHNA and CDR2 YNFKEQ. The CDR3 here is CASSLVFGTGRSYNEQFF. In nucleotides, the CDR3 is TGTGCCAGCAGCTTAGTTTTCGGGACAGGGCGATCCTACAATGAGCAGTTCTTC.

This clone was counted between two and nine times. The genes are TRBV9 and TRBJ2-5, with D perhaps TRBD1 (6 bases). Looked up from germline, CDR1 is SGDLS and CDR2 is YYNGEE. The CDR3 totals 14 residues. This CDR3 is CAAPDRPYQETQYF. In nucleotides, the CDR3 is TGTGCAGCACCCGACAGGCCGTACCAAGAGACCCAGTACTTC. Combining the CDR3 with reference TRBV9 and TRBJ2-5 gives the whole variable domain DSGVTQTPKHLITATGQRVTLRCSPRSGDLSVYWYQQSLDQGLQFLIQYYNGEERAKGNILERFSAQQFPDLHSELNLSSLELGDSALYFCAAPDRPYQETQYFGPGTRLLVL.

The chain joins TRBV7-9 to TRBJ1-2; D is ambiguous. V lost 2 bases and J 7 bases, leaving 5 bases between the germline ends. This CDR3 contains 11 residues. Germline V gene lookup returns CDR1 SEHNR and CDR2 FQNEAQ (reference sequence). CDR3 in amino acids: CASSLCSGYTF. The CDR3 DNA reads TGTGCCAGCAGCTTATGCAGTGGCTACACCTTC.

The gene calls are TRBV13 and TRBJ2-1, with 10 bases aligning to TRBD2. Germline trimming cut 6 bases from V and 7 bases from J; bases unmatched to any gene: 6. Germline values: CDR1 PRHDT, CDR2 FYEKMQ (reference sequence). This CDR3 region has 14 residues. This CDR3 is CASREREGLNEQFF. The CDR3 DNA reads TGTGCCAGCAGGGAGCGGGAGGGCCTTAATGAGCAGTTCTTC.

The CDR3 nucleotides read TGTGCCAGCAGTTGCCAGCACTTACGACAAAGTCGGGCCAACGTCCTGACTTTC. Residues: CASSCQHLRQSRANVLTF. The chain employs TRBV6-9 and TRBJ2-6, with D unresolved. The CDR3 has 18 residues. Germline V CDR1 and CDR2: MNHGY, SVAAGI. Trimming removed 4 bases at V and 5 bases at J, with 21 bases between.

The gene calls are TRBV2 and TRBJ1-5; D unresolved. The CDR3 consists of 15 residues. CDR1 is SNHLY and CDR2 is FYNNEI in the germline V gene. The V end was cut by 2 bases, the J end by 1 base, with 9 bases between. CDR3 nucleotides: TGTGCCAGCAGTGAAATAGGGAGGAGCAATCAGCCCCAGCATTTT. Translation gives CASSEIGRSNQPQHF.

The CDR3 sequence: CASTRQPYQETQYF. The CDR3 nucleotides read TGTGCCAGCACCCGACAGCCGTACCAAGAGACCCAGTACTTC. This chain joins TRBV9 and TRBJ2-5, with D possibly TRBD1 on 5 matching bases. The ends were cut back, 6 bases at V and 0 bases at J, with 12 bases in the middle. The CDR3 contains 14 residues. Germline loops: CDR1 SGDLS, CDR2 YYNGEE.

V and J are TRBV5-6 and TRBJ2-5; D call uncertain. There are 13 residues in the CDR3. Trimming took 0 bases from V and 5 from J, leaving 8 bases between them. CDR1 and CDR2 from the germline V gene are SGHDT and YYEEEE. CDR3 amino acids: CASSLEGEETQYF. CDR3 sequence (DNA): TGTGCCAGCAGCTTGGAGGGTGAGGAGACCCAGTACTTC.

V and J are TRBV5-5 and TRBJ2-6; D unclear. This CDR3 has 17 amino acids. The germline gives CDR1 SGHKS, CDR2 YYEKEE (reference sequence). V was pared by 7 bases and J by 5 bases, with 22 bases between. The CDR3 loop is CASECILAQSRANVLTF. CDR3 coding DNA: TGTGCCAGCGAATGTATTCTCGCACAAAGTCGGGCCAACGTCCTGACTTTC.

The gene calls are TRBV5-1 and TRBJ2-3; D might be TRBD2 (6 bases). The length of the CDR3 is 15 residues. CDR1 and CDR2 (germline): SGHRS, YFSETQ. Trimming pared 4 bases from V and 1 base from J, leaving 13 bases between. CDR3 DNA sequence: TGCGCCAGCAGCATAGGGACTGACCGCACAGATACGCAGTATTTT. Translated: CASSIGTDRTDTQYF.

The genes are TRBV9 and TRBJ2-5; the D gene could be TRBD1 or TRBD2 (6 bases each). The germline V and J ends were trimmed by 0 bases and 7 bases, with 10 bases remaining between them. The CDR3 extends over 13 amino acids. Germline lookup yields CDR1 SGDLS and CDR2 YYNGEE. Written as DNA, the CDR3 is TGTGCCAGCAGCGTAGCAGAGGGGGGGACCCAGTACTTC. This codes for CASSVAEGGTQYF.

This chain links TRBV19 with TRBJ1-2; 11 bases map to TRBD1. Germline assignment: CDR1 LNHDA and CDR2 SQIVND (reference sequence). Trimming cost V 7 bases and J 4 bases; bases outside gene matches: 8. The CDR3 has 15 residues. For the CDR3, the DNA is TGTGCCAGTACCCCGGACAGGGGGCGATTCTATGGCTACACCTTC. Translated, it gives CASTPDRGRFYGYTF.

This clone was found a few times. The chain uses TRBV5-5 and TRBJ2-5, with unresolved D. The CDR3 has 16 residues. Trimming stripped 3 bases from V and 2 bases from J, with 17 bases between. Germline V gene sequence: CDR1 SGHKS, CDR2 YYEKEE (reference sequence). The CDR3 nucleotides are TGTGCCAGCAGCTCGAAGGACCCAACCCTACAAGAGACCCAGTACTTC. It translates to CASSSKDPTLQETQYF.

This clone appeared a few times. The V and J genes are TRBV7-3 and TRBJ2-5; D ambiguous. V was pared by 5 bases and J by 5 bases, with 15 bases between. The CDR3 has 14 amino acids. From germline, CDR1 is SGHTA and CDR2 FQGTGA. The CDR3 sequence: CASSPMTRVETQYF. The CDR3 DNA is TGTGCCAGCAGCCCCATGACACGGGTCGAGACCCAGTACTTC.

The chain uses TRBV7-6 and TRBJ2-1, with a weak D call TRBD2 (6 bases). From germline, CDR1 is SGHVS and CDR2 FNYEAQ. With 5 bases removed from V and 2 bases from J, the gap between germline ends came to 16 bases. The CDR3 sequence is 16 residues long. The CDR3 DNA sequence: TGTGCCAGCAGCCCGATACGCGGGGCTACCTACAATGAGCAGTTCTTC. As protein: CASSPIRGATYNEQFF.

The V gene is TRBV28, the J gene TRBJ2-3, with D maybe TRBD2 (6 bases). CDR3 length: 19 amino acids. Germline-derived CDR1 and CDR2 are MDHEN and SYDVKM. The V gene lost 1 base and the J gene lost 4 bases, with 24 bases spanning the gap. The CDR3 loop is CASSLFEASRGRGADTQYF. The CDR3 DNA reads as TGTGCCAGCAGTTTATTTGAGGCTAGCCGGGGGAGAGGTGCAGATACGCAGTATTTT.

This clone showed up just a few times. The chain uses TRBV7-3 and TRBJ2-1, with D possibly being TRBD1 (6 bases). Trimming left V 1 base short and J 6 bases short, with 10 bases between. The CDR3 runs to 14 residues. Per the germline V gene, CDR1 is SGHTA and CDR2 is FQGTGA. CDR3 bases: TGTGCCAGCAGCTTAATATTAGGGGGCAATGAGCAGTTCTTC. Encoded protein: CASSLILGGNEQFF.

There are a few counts of this clone. This chain connects TRBV6-1 to TRBJ2-1, with D hard to call. The CDR3 totals 15 residues. V lost 2 bases to trimming and J lost 1 base, with 9 bases between them. Germline V gene lookup returns CDR1 MNHNS and CDR2 SASEGT. DNA of the CDR3: TGTGCCAGCAGTGAAACCGACCTTTCCTACAATGAGCAGTTCTTC. Translation: CASSETDLSYNEQFF.

This chain joins TRBV5-1 and TRBJ2-7; 9 bases agree with TRBD1. The germline CDR1 and CDR2 sequences are SGHRS and YFSETQ. This CDR3 has 15 residues. The V gene end was trimmed by 2 bases and the J gene end by 5 bases; junction bases not matched to a gene: 8. DNA of the CDR3: TGCGCCAGCAGCTTAGGGACAGGGAGGGACGACGAGCAGTACGTC. Protein product: CASSLGTGRDDEQYV.

The chain joins TRBV9 to TRBJ2-5; D is possibly TRBD1 (6 bases). CDR1 and CDR2 from the germline V gene are SGDLS and YYNGEE. The CDR3 contains 14 residues. Trimming took off 6 bases at V and 0 bases at J, with 12 bases between the two ends. CDR3 sequence (DNA): TGTGCCAGCACCGACAGGCCGTACCAAGAGACCCAGTACTTC. Its protein product is CASTDRPYQETQYF.

The chain joins TRBV2 to TRBJ2-7; no clear D. The V end lost 6 bases, the J end lost 2 bases, and 8 bases lay between the germline ends. The CDR3 runs 12 residues. CDR1 is SNHLY and CDR2 is FYNNEI in the germline V gene. DNA for the CDR3: TGTGCCAGCAGGGGCTCCGCCTACGAGCAGTACTTC. Its translation: CASRGSAYEQYF.

The rearrangement uses TRBV6-6 and TRBJ1-2, with D possibly TRBD1 on 6 matching bases. The V end was cut by 0 bases, the J end by 8 bases, with 16 bases between. The CDR3 runs to 15 residues. Germline V gene sequence: CDR1 MNHNY, CDR2 SVGAGI (reference sequence). The CDR3, as DNA: TGTGCCAGCAGTTACTCCACAGGGACGGTGGGAGGCTACACCTTC. Protein: CASSYSTGTVGGYTF.

This CDR3 is CASSLGTGGYNEQFF. The DNA for the CDR3 is TGCGCCAGCAGCCTAGGGACAGGGGGGTACAATGAGCAGTTCTTC. The gene calls are TRBV4-1 and TRBJ2-1; TRBD1 matches 11 bases. Germline V gene lookup returns CDR1 MGHRA and CDR2 YSYEKL. CDR3 length equals 15 residues. Trimming at V came to 4 bases and at J to 4 bases, leaving 3 bases not matched to a gene.

The rearrangement uses TRBV5-5 and TRBJ2-2, with D maybe TRBD2 (6 bases). Germline V gene data show CDR1 as SGHKS and CDR2 as YYEKEE (reference sequence). Trimming took off 4 bases at V and 4 bases at J, with 8 bases between the two ends. The CDR3 consists of 13 residues. CDR3 nucleotides: TGTGCCAGCAGCCCGGGACTCACCGGGGAGCTGTTTTTT. It specifies CASSPGLTGELFF.